These T cell receptor beta chains were read from a single sample in a study of regulatory T cells in long-lasting Graves disease. Each CDR3 protein is one row after TCRdb ran MiXCR on the multiplex PCR reads. The table records about 610,000 distinct CDR3 sequences, about 16% of them present only once. These data also featured in a second study, about T cells in Graves' hyperthyroidism and ophthalmopathy.

The sample was peripheral blood mononuclear cells (PBMCs), taken at new diagnosis, from a patient treated with antithyroid drugs. These receptor sequences come from a young man with Graves disease. CDR3s include the opening cysteine and the closing phenylalanine or tryptophan. A D gene is named only where the DNA matches it firmly. Clone size, where shown, is once, few, many, or a class for clones that have expanded.

d_gene: .
j_gene: TRBJ1-1
abundance: .
v_gene: TRBV28
CDR3aa: CASSPPPGNTEAFF
CDR3nt: TGTGCCAGCAGTCCTCCTCCTGGGAACACTGAAGCTTTCTTT

d_gene: TRBD1
j_gene: TRBJ2-5
abundance: many
v_gene: TRBV20-1
CDR3aa: CSARQGAEETQYF
CDR3nt: TGCAGTGCCCGACAGGGGGCGGAGGAGACCCAGTACTTC

d_gene: .
j_gene: TRBJ2-1
abundance: many
v_gene: TRBV7-9
CDR3aa: CASSLRGGTTNEQFF
CDR3nt: TGTGCCAGCAGCTTACGGGGCGGCACGACCAATGAGCAGTTCTTC

d_gene: .
j_gene: TRBJ2-7
abundance: .
v_gene: TRBV30
CDR3aa: CAWSLSGPYYEQYF
CDR3nt: TGTGCCTGGAGTTTAAGCGGGCCCTACTACGAGCAGTACTTC

d_gene: TRBD2
j_gene: TRBJ2-1
abundance: few
v_gene: TRBV2
CDR3aa: CASIKRESSYNEQFF
CDR3nt: TGTGCCAGCATAAAGCGGGAGAGCTCCTACAATGAGCAGTTCTTC

d_gene: TRBD2
j_gene: TRBJ2-1
abundance: .
v_gene: TRBV6-4
CDR3aa: CASSPQAGAFNEQFF
CDR3nt: TGTGCCAGCAGTCCCCAAGCGGGAGCCTTCAATGAGCAGTTCTTC

d_gene: TRBD1
j_gene: TRBJ2-7
abundance: few
v_gene: TRBV30
CDR3aa: CAWSVGQEGRYF
CDR3nt: TGTGCCTGGAGTGTTGGACAGGAAGGTCGGTACTTC

d_gene: TRBD1
j_gene: TRBJ2-7
abundance: .
v_gene: TRBV5-1
CDR3aa: CASSADRAREQYF
CDR3nt: TGCGCCAGCAGCGCTGACAGGGCAAGAGAGCAGTACTTC

d_gene: .
j_gene: TRBJ1-1
abundance: few
v_gene: TRBV13
CDR3aa: CASSSRGGFTEAFF
CDR3nt: TGTGCCAGCAGCTCGAGGGGAGGGTTCACTGAAGCTTTCTTT

d_gene: .
j_gene: TRBJ2-1
abundance: many
v_gene: TRBV12-3/TRBV12-4
CDR3aa: CASTEPTGLINEQFF
CDR3nt: TGTGCCAGCACCGAACCCACAGGCCTTATCAATGAGCAGTTCTTC

d_gene: .
j_gene: TRBJ2-7
abundance: many
v_gene: TRBV3-1
CDR3aa: CASRPSQGSYEQYF
CDR3nt: TGTGCCAGCAGACCCTCGCAGGGCTCCTACGAGCAGTACTTC

d_gene: TRBD2
j_gene: TRBJ2-1
abundance: few
v_gene: TRBV19
CDR3aa: CASSIVHPLAGNYNEQFF
CDR3nt: TGTGCCAGTAGTATAGTTCACCCACTAGCGGGAAATTACAATGAGCAGTTCTTC

d_gene: .
j_gene: TRBJ2-1
abundance: .
v_gene: TRBV6-2/TRBV6-3
CDR3aa: CASSFGTGYTEQFF
CDR3nt: TGTGCCAGCAGTTTTGGGACCGGCTACACTGAGCAGTTCTTC

d_gene: .
j_gene: TRBJ1-5
abundance: .
v_gene: TRBV19
CDR3aa: CASRWDGSLYSNQPQHF
CDR3nt: TGTGCCAGTAGGTGGGACGGCAGCCTATATAGCAATCAGCCCCAGCATTTT

d_gene: TRBD1
j_gene: TRBJ2-7
abundance: .
v_gene: TRBV27
CDR3aa: CASSTDRTAYEQYF
CDR3nt: TGTGCCAGCAGTACGGACAGGACCGCTTACGAGCAGTACTTC

d_gene: .
j_gene: TRBJ1-2
abundance: .
v_gene: TRBV9
CDR3aa: CASSVGVIGYGYTF
CDR3nt: TGTGCCAGCAGCGTAGGGGTAATAGGCTATGGCTACACCTTC

d_gene: .
j_gene: TRBJ1-1
abundance: .
v_gene: TRBV20-1
CDR3aa: CSARGSQQNTEAFF
CDR3nt: TGCAGTGCTAGAGGCTCACAACAGAACACTGAAGCTTTCTTT

d_gene: .
j_gene: TRBJ1-2
abundance: .
v_gene: TRBV29-1
CDR3aa: CSVERAANYGYTF
CDR3nt: TGCAGCGTTGAAAGGGCTGCCAACTATGGCTACACCTTC

d_gene: TRBD2
j_gene: TRBJ2-1
abundance: few
v_gene: TRBV20-1
CDR3aa: CSAVAPRVAGNNEQFF
CDR3nt: TGCAGTGCCGTTGCCCCTCGGGTAGCGGGAAACAATGAGCAGTTCTTC

d_gene: .
j_gene: TRBJ2-7
abundance: many
v_gene: TRBV11-2
CDR3aa: CASSPGTRDTYEQYF
CDR3nt: TGTGCCAGCAGCCCCGGGACCAGAGACACCTACGAGCAGTACTTC

d_gene: .
j_gene: TRBJ1-1
abundance: many
v_gene: TRBV5-1
CDR3aa: CASSLHNTEAFF
CDR3nt: TGCGCCAGCAGCTTGCACAACACTGAAGCTTTCTTT

d_gene: TRBD2
j_gene: TRBJ2-1
abundance: many
v_gene: TRBV11-3
CDR3aa: CASSPGTSVFDTYNEQFF
CDR3nt: TGTGCCAGCAGCCCTGGGACTAGCGTCTTTGATACCTACAATGAGCAGTTCTTC

d_gene: .
j_gene: TRBJ1-6
abundance: many
v_gene: TRBV2
CDR3aa: CASRAENSPLHF
CDR3nt: TGTGCCAGCAGGGCGGAAAATTCACCCCTCCACTTT

d_gene: TRBD1
j_gene: TRBJ2-1
abundance: few
v_gene: TRBV10-3
CDR3aa: CAISEPLNPDRGSYNEQFF
CDR3nt: TGTGCCATCAGTGAGCCCTTGAACCCCGACAGGGGTAGTTACAATGAGCAGTTCTTC

d_gene: .
j_gene: TRBJ2-2
abundance: few
v_gene: TRBV27
CDR3aa: CASRPTIGSHPGELFF
CDR3nt: TGTGCCAGCAGACCCACTATCGGGAGTCATCCCGGGGAGCTGTTTTTT

d_gene: .
j_gene: TRBJ1-4
abundance: many
v_gene: TRBV7-8
CDR3aa: CASSLGGAEKLFF
CDR3nt: TGTGCCAGCAGCTTAGGGGGAGCTGAAAAACTGTTTTTT

d_gene: TRBD2
j_gene: TRBJ2-5
abundance: many
v_gene: TRBV6-1
CDR3aa: CASSVLAGSETQYF
CDR3nt: TGTGCCAGCAGTGTCCTAGCGGGATCAGAGACCCAGTACTTC

d_gene: .
j_gene: TRBJ1-4
abundance: .
v_gene: TRBV7-9
CDR3aa: CASSPDGTANEKLFF
CDR3nt: TGTGCCAGCAGCCCAGACGGGACTGCGAATGAAAAACTGTTTTTT

d_gene: TRBD1
j_gene: TRBJ1-1
abundance: many
v_gene: TRBV12-3/TRBV12-4
CDR3aa: CASTSAGGDPEAFF
CDR3nt: TGTGCCAGCACCTCGGCAGGGGGGGACCCTGAAGCTTTCTTT

d_gene: .
j_gene: TRBJ1-6
abundance: many
v_gene: TRBV5-1
CDR3aa: CASSLGGPISPLHF
CDR3nt: TGCGCCAGCAGCTTGGGGGGCCCAATTTCACCCCTCCACTTT

d_gene: .
j_gene: TRBJ1-5
abundance: .
v_gene: TRBV3-1
CDR3aa: CASSQESGGLVQPQHF
CDR3nt: TGTGCCAGCAGCCAAGAAAGTGGGGGCCTCGTTCAGCCCCAGCATTTT

d_gene: .
j_gene: TRBJ2-7
abundance: .
v_gene: TRBV15
CDR3aa: CATSRDWAAGGHEQYF
CDR3nt: TGTGCCACCAGCAGAGATTGGGCGGCGGGCGGTCACGAGCAGTACTTC

d_gene: TRBD1
j_gene: TRBJ1-1
abundance: .
v_gene: TRBV5-5
CDR3aa: CASSHLPGQGVNTEAFF
CDR3nt: TGTGCCAGCAGCCATTTACCGGGACAGGGAGTGAACACTGAAGCTTTCTTT

d_gene: .
j_gene: TRBJ1-1
abundance: few
v_gene: TRBV20-1
CDR3aa: CSARSWGAVNTEAFF
CDR3nt: TGCAGTGCTAGATCTTGGGGGGCGGTGAACACTGAAGCTTTCTTT

d_gene: TRBD2
j_gene: TRBJ2-1
abundance: few
v_gene: TRBV13
CDR3aa: CASSLEGLAGVNEQFF
CDR3nt: TGTGCCAGCAGCTTAGAAGGTCTAGCGGGAGTCAATGAGCAGTTCTTC

d_gene: .
j_gene: TRBJ2-1
abundance: many
v_gene: TRBV7-3
CDR3aa: CASSLQPSYNEQFF
CDR3nt: TGTGCCAGCAGCTTACAGCCGTCCTACAATGAGCAGTTCTTC

d_gene: .
j_gene: TRBJ2-1
abundance: .
v_gene: TRBV20-1
CDR3aa: CSAKGGDYNEQFF
CDR3nt: TGCAGTGCTAAGGGGGGAGACTACAATGAGCAGTTCTTC

d_gene: .
j_gene: TRBJ2-5
abundance: many
v_gene: TRBV28
CDR3aa: CASSLAGLGETQYF
CDR3nt: TGTGCCAGCAGTTTGGCGGGGTTGGGGGAGACCCAGTACTTC

d_gene: TRBD2
j_gene: TRBJ2-5
abundance: .
v_gene: TRBV30
CDR3aa: CAWSVLAGFQETQYF
CDR3nt: TGTGCCTGGAGTGTACTAGCGGGTTTTCAAGAGACCCAGTACTTC

d_gene: TRBD2
j_gene: TRBJ2-2
abundance: few
v_gene: TRBV3-1
CDR3aa: CASSPGPSGGYTGELFF
CDR3nt: TGTGCCAGCAGCCCCGGCCCTAGCGGGGGATACACCGGGGAGCTGTTTTTT

d_gene: .
j_gene: TRBJ2-1
abundance: .
v_gene: TRBV20-1
CDR3aa: CSATTEVAVIYNEQFF
CDR3nt: TGCAGTGCTACCACCGAGGTAGCGGTTATCTACAATGAGCAGTTCTTC

d_gene: TRBD1
j_gene: TRBJ2-5
abundance: many
v_gene: TRBV2
CDR3aa: CASSADRGAETQYF
CDR3nt: TGTGCCAGCAGTGCCGACAGGGGGGCAGAGACCCAGTACTTC

d_gene: .
j_gene: TRBJ2-5
abundance: few
v_gene: TRBV7-7
CDR3aa: CASSSTREEETQYF
CDR3nt: TGTGCTAGCAGCTCAACCCGGGAAGAAGAGACCCAGTACTTC

d_gene: .
j_gene: TRBJ1-2
abundance: .
v_gene: TRBV28
CDR3aa: CASSRGWEEYGYTF
CDR3nt: TGTGCCAGCAGCCGAGGTTGGGAGGAATATGGCTACACCTTC

d_gene: TRBD2
j_gene: TRBJ2-7
abundance: few
v_gene: TRBV4-1
CDR3aa: CASSHSLAEGYEQYF
CDR3nt: TGCGCCAGCAGCCATTCACTAGCGGAGGGCTACGAGCAGTACTTC

d_gene: .
j_gene: TRBJ1-1
abundance: few
v_gene: TRBV6-1
CDR3aa: CASRGWRNTEAFF
CDR3nt: TGTGCCAGCAGAGGGTGGAGGAACACTGAAGCTTTCTTT

d_gene: .
j_gene: TRBJ2-1
abundance: .
v_gene: TRBV29-1
CDR3aa: CSVPQGGNEQFF
CDR3nt: TGCAGCGTTCCACAGGGGGGGAATGAGCAGTTCTTC

d_gene: TRBD1
j_gene: TRBJ2-7
abundance: .
v_gene: TRBV12-3/TRBV12-4
CDR3aa: CASSLTGLSDEQYF
CDR3nt: TGTGCCAGCAGCCTGACAGGGCTGTCCGACGAGCAGTACTTC

d_gene: TRBD1
j_gene: TRBJ1-2
abundance: .
v_gene: TRBV6-1
CDR3aa: CASKKTGGYGYTF
CDR3nt: TGTGCCAGCAAAAAGACAGGGGGCTATGGCTACACCTTC

d_gene: .
j_gene: TRBJ2-7
abundance: many
v_gene: TRBV12-3/TRBV12-4
CDR3aa: CASSKGVPLYEQYF
CDR3nt: TGTGCCAGCAGCAAGGGAGTACCCCTTTACGAGCAGTACTTC

d_gene: .
j_gene: TRBJ2-7
abundance: many
v_gene: TRBV7-2
CDR3aa: CASSLAYPSYEQYF
CDR3nt: TGTGCCAGCAGCTTAGCCTACCCCTCCTACGAGCAGTACTTC